Below are 3 T cell receptor beta chains sequenced from a single sample in a study of blood T cell repertoires in COVID-19. Libraries were prepared by immunoSEQ multiplex PCR; TCRdb keeps only in-frame clonotypes and omits some of them. Of tens of thousands of clones in the sample, about 87% were seen once. The sequencing input was peripheral blood. These receptors were collected from a man aged 45-65 years with active COVID-19.

The J gene is TRBJ1-3, the V gene TRBV7-6; possibly TRBD1 for D (6 bases). The V gene lost 5 bases and the J gene lost 1 base, with 15 bases spanning the gap. CDR1 and CDR2 from the germline V gene are SGHVS and FNYEAQ. The CDR3 has 16 residues. As DNA, the CDR3 is TGTGCCAGCAGCCCCCGGACAGAAATATCTGGAAACACCATATATTTT. Its translation is CASSPRTEISGNTIYF.

This sequence joins TRBV2 and TRBJ1-5, with no clear D. V was clipped by 7 bases and J by 3 bases, with 10 bases between them. The CDR3 spans 13 residues. Per the germline V gene, CDR1 is SNHLY and CDR2 is FYNNEI. CDR3 coding DNA: TGTGCCAGCACTTCGCAGGTCAATCAGCCCCAGCATTTT. It is translated as CASTSQVNQPQHF.

The rearrangement uses TRBV7-2 and TRBJ2-7; the D gene is possibly TRBD2 (5 bases). CDR3 length: 14 residues. The V end was cut by 3 bases, the J end by 0 bases, with 9 bases between. From germline, CDR1 is SGHTA and CDR2 FQGNSA. The CDR3 nucleotides are TGTGCCAGCAGCTTGGGGAGTAGCTCCTACGAGCAGTACTTC. Translating gives CASSLGSSSYEQYF.